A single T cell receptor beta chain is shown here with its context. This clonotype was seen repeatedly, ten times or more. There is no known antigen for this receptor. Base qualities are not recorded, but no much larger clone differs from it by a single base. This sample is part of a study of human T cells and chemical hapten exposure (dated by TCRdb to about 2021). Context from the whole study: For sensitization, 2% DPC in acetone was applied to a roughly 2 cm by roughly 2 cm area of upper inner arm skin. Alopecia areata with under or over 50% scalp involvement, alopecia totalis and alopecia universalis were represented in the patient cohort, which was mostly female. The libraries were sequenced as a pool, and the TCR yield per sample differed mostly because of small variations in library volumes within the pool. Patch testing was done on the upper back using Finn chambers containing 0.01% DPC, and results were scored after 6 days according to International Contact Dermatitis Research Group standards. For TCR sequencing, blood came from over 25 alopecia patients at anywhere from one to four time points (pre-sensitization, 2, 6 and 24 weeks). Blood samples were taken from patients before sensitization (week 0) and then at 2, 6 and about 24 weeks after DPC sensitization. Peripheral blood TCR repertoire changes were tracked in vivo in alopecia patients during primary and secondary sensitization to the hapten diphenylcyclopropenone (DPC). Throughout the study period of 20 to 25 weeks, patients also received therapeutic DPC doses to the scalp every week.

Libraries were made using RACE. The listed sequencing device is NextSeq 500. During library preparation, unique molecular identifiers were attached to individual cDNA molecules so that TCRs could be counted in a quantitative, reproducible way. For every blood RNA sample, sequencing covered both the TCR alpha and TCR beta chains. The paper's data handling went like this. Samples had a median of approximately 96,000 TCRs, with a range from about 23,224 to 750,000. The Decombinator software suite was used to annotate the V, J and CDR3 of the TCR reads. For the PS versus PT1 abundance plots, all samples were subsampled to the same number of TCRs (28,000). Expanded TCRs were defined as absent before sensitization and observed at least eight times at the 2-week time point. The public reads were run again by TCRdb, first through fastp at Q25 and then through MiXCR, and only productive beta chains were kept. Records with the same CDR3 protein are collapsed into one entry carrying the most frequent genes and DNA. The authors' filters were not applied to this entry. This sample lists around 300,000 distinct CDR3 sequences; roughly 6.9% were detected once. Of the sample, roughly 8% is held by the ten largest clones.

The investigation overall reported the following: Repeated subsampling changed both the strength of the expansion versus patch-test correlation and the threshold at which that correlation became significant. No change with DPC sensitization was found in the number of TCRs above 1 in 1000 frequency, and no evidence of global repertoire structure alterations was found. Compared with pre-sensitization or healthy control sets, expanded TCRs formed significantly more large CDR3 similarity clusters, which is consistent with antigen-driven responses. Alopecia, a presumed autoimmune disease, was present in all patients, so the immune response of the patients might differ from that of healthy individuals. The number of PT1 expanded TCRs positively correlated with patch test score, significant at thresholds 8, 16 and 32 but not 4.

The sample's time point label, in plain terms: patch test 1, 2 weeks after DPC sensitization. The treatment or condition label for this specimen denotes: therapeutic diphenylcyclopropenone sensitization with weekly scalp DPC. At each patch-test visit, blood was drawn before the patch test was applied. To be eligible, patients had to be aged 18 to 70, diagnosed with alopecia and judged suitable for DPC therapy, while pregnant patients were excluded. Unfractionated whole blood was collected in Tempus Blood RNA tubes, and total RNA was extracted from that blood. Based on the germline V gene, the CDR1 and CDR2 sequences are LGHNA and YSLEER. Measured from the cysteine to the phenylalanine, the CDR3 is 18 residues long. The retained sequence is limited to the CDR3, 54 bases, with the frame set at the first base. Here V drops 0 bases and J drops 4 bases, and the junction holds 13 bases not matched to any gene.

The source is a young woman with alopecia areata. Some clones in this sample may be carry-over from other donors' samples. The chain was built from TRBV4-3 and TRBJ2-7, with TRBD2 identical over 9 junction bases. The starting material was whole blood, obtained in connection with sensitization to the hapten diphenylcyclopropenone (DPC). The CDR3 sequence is CASSQDRGSGGSVYEQYF. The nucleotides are TGCGCCAGCAGCCAAGATCGAGGTAGCGGGGGTTCGGTTTACGAGCAGTACTTC.